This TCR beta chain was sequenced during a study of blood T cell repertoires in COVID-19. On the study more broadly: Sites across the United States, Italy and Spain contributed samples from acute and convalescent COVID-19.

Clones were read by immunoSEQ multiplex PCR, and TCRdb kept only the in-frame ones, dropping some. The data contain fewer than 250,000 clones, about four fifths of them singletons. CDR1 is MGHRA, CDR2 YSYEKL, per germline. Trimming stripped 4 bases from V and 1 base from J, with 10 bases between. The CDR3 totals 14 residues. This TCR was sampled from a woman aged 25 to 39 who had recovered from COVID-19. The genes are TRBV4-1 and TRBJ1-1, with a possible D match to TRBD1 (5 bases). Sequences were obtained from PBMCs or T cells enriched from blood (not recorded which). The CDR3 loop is CASSPDTPNTEAFF. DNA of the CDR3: TGCGCCAGCAGCCCGGACACGCCGAACACTGAAGCTTTCTTT.